Presented here are 8 T cell receptor beta chains from one specimen sequenced in a study of T cells in Graves' hyperthyroidism and ophthalmopathy. Amplification yielded TCR beta CDR3 regions, with RNA transcripts as the source. The HTBI primer set served for first-round RT-PCR of the TCR CDR3. TCRdb ran MiXCR on the multiplex PCR reads and lists one entry per CDR3 protein. Altogether 480,000 or so distinct CDR3 sequences are present, approximately 48% being singletons, with the ten largest covering around 44%. Sequencing input: peripheral blood or thyroid tissue (not recorded which). The receptors shown here come from an adult woman with Graves' disease, either hyperthyroidism or ophthalmopathy (not recorded which).

The gene calls are TRBV12-3 or TRBV12-4 and TRBJ2-6; D unresolved. This CDR3 comprises 15 residues. The V and J ends lost 1 base and 1 base respectively, with 5 bases between them. CDR3 in DNA: TGTGCCAGCAGTTTAGTGGAGTCTGGGGCCAACGTCCTGACTTTC. Translation: CASSLVESGANVLTF.

J is TRBJ1-4 and V is TRBV7-3; D may be TRBD1 (6 bases). The germline V gene encodes CDR1 SGHTA and CDR2 FQGTGA. V was clipped by 3 bases and J by 7 bases, with 21 bases between them. The CDR3 has 17 amino acids. Here the CDR3 reads CASSLKGGGRVSEKLFF. CDR3 in DNA: TGTGCCAGCAGCTTGAAAGGGGGGGGGAGGGTTTCTGAAAAACTGTTTTTT.

This chain joins TRBV20-1 and TRBJ1-1; D gene unclear. Trimming left V 3 bases short and J 1 base short, with 9 bases between. Germline V lookup: CDR1 DFQATT, CDR2 SNEGSKA (reference sequence). The CDR3 runs to 13 residues. The CDR3, as DNA: TGCAGTGCTAGTGGCCACAGGAACACTGAAGCTTTCTTT. It is translated as CSASGHRNTEAFF.

The rearrangement links TRBV4-3 to TRBJ1-2, with no clear D. Germline lookup yields CDR1 LGHNA and CDR2 YSLEER. The CDR3 covers 16 residues. Trimming shortened V by 0 bases and J by 0 bases, and 11 bases separated the two germline ends. CDR3 DNA sequence: TGCGCCAGCAGCCAAGATCGTGGCCGGGCTAACTATGGCTACACCTTC. Translated, it gives CASSQDRGRANYGYTF.

This clonotype was detected many times. J is TRBJ1-2 and V is TRBV10-3; maybe TRBD1 (5 bases). The V end lost 7 bases, the J end lost 2 bases, and 8 bases lay between the germline ends. Per the germline V gene, CDR1 is ENHRY and CDR2 is SYGVKD. There are 12 residues in the CDR3. CDR3 amino acids: CAIMGVNYGYTF. As DNA, the CDR3 is TGTGCCATCATGGGGGTCAACTATGGCTACACCTTC.

For this clonotype: One end of the junction varies from germline; a read error may be responsible. The genes are TRBV7-9 and TRBJ1-3; TRBD1 matches at 7 bases. This CDR3 is 11 amino acids long. Germline-derived CDR1 and CDR2 are SEHNR and FQNEAQ (reference sequence). This CDR3 is CASSHRDSTHF. CDR3 sequence (DNA): TGTGCCAGCAGCCACCGGGACAGTACGCATTTT.

This CDR3 reads CASSWGGGIGTEAFF. The CDR3 DNA reads as TGTGCCAGCAGCTGGGGTGGAGGGATTGGGACTGAAGCTTTCTTT. The chain is built from TRBV7-9 and TRBJ1-1; D is uncertain. The germline V gene encodes CDR1 SEHNR and CDR2 FQNEAQ (reference sequence). The CDR3 is 15 amino acids. V was shortened by 4 bases and J by 5 bases, with 17 bases between the two germline ends.

Details on this clonotype: The junction departs from the called germline gene at one end, perhaps through a read error. V and J are TRBV7-2 and TRBJ1-4, with TRBD1 as a possible D gene (5 bases). Germline V gene lookup returns CDR1 SGHTA and CDR2 FQGNSA. CDR3 length: 14 residues. Here the CDR3 reads CASSLVGVGEKLFF. CDR3 nucleotide sequence: TGCGCCAGCAGCTTAGTAGGGGTTGGGGAAAAACTGTTTTTT.